This is a list of T cell receptor beta chains from one sample in a study of shared clonotypes between healthy human individuals. Assay used: immunoSEQ multiplex PCR; TCRdb lists only in-frame clones, some missing. The profile covers under 2.5 million clones, with roughly 92% appearing a single time and about 0.36% taken by the ten largest. The specimen was naive CD4+ T cells from PBMCs. The receptors were gathered from a man aged 18 to 29 in good health. Some clones in this sample may be carry-over from other donors' samples. The CDR3 runs from the conserved cysteine through the conserved F or W. The D gene is left open where the match is weak. The size field is filled for only some rows; it gives once, few, many or a size class.

d_call	clone_size	v_call	j_call	cdr3_aa	cdr3_nt
-	-	TRBV9	TRBJ2-3	CASSALGASTDTQYF	TGTGCCAGCAGCGCCCTGGGTGCTAGCACAGATACGCAGTATTTT
-	-	TRBV10-3	TRBJ2-2	CATLDWNTGELFF	TGTGCCACGCTTGACTGGAACACCGGGGAGCTGTTTTTT
-	-	TRBV11-2	TRBJ2-2	CASSPHQGGSLDTGELFF	TGTGCCAGCAGCCCCCACCAAGGGGGGAGTCTTGACACCGGGGAGCTGTTTTTT
TRBD2	-	TRBV5-6	TRBJ2-2	CASSTLAGGVIAGELFF	TGTGCCAGCAGCACCTTAGCGGGAGGGGTTATTGCCGGGGAGCTGTTTTTT
TRBD1	once	TRBV7-2	TRBJ2-1	CASSVYRDREQFF	TGTGCCAGCAGCGTCTACCGGGACAGGGAACAGTTCTTC
-	-	TRBV6-1	TRBJ2-7	CASRLQGTGYEQYF	TGTGCCAGCAGGTTACAGGGGACTGGGTACGAGCAGTACTTC
-	-	TRBV6-4	TRBJ1-2	CASSDSGVGGYTF	TGTGCCAGCAGTGACTCAGGGGTGGGCGGCTACACCTTC
-	few	TRBV30	TRBJ1-4	CAWSVVIGEKLFF	TGTGCCTGGAGTGTTGTCATCGGTGAAAAACTGTTTTTT
-	-	TRBV15	TRBJ2-2	CATSRDPLERPLSNTGELFF	TGTGCCACCAGCAGAGATCCCCTAGAGCGACCCCTTTCGAACACCGGGGAGCTGTTTTTT
-	-	TRBV6-5	TRBJ2-7	CASSYSAGWWYEQYF	TGTGCCAGCAGTTACTCGGCGGGTTGGTGGTACGAGCAGTACTTC
-	-	TRBV14	TRBJ1-2	CASSQVQGIRYGYTF	TGTGCCAGCAGCCAGGTACAGGGAATCCGCTATGGCTACACCTTC
TRBD1	few	TRBV29-1	TRBJ1-1	CSVVGQGGNTEAFF	TGCAGCGTTGTTGGACAGGGAGGAAACACTGAAGCTTTCTTT
-	-	TRBV7-9	TRBJ1-3	CASSFSGDTIYF	TGTGCCAGCAGCTTTTCAGGAGACACCATATATTTT
-	-	TRBV28	TRBJ2-7	CASSFFADWTSEQYF	TGTGCCAGCAGTTTTTTCGCCGACTGGACGTCCGAGCAGTACTTC
TRBD1	-	TRBV28	TRBJ1-1	CASSPRDRKGTEAFF	TGTGCCAGCAGTCCCCGGGACAGGAAAGGAACTGAAGCTTTCTTT